Presented here are 11 T cell receptor beta chains from one specimen sequenced in a study of memory CD4+ T cells and cytomegalovirus serostatus. The repertoire was sequenced with immunoSEQ multiplex PCR; TCRdb's copy has only in-frame clones and lacks some. The data show tens of thousands of clones, 70% to 80% seen once. Single viable CD3+CD4+CD8-CD45RO+ cells were sorted as the memory CD4+ T cells. Sequencing used memory CD4+ T cells from blood. The receptors come from an adult in good health and CMV-seronegative.

The chain employs TRBV5-6 and TRBJ1-1; unclear D gene. Germline CDR1 is SGHDT and CDR2 is YYEEEE. This CDR3 is built from 12 residues. Trimming left V 0 bases short and J 10 bases short, with 10 bases between. CDR3 in DNA: TGTGCCAGCAGCTTGGAAGGTGGGAGAGCTTTCTTT. It codes for CASSLEGGRAFF.

The CDR3: CATSRDWQGAYNEQFF. The CDR3 nucleotides are TGTGCCACCAGCAGAGATTGGCAGGGGGCTTACAATGAGCAGTTCTTC. V and J are TRBV15 and TRBJ2-1; 8 nucleotides match TRBD1. The CDR3 loop spans 16 amino acids. V was clipped by 0 bases and J by 4 bases; unmatched bases: 5. CDR1 and CDR2 from the germline V gene are LNHNV and YYDKDF (reference sequence).

In nucleotides, the CDR3 is TGTGCCAGCGCAGACTCACACACAGATACGCAGTATTTT. Translated, it gives CASADSHTDTQYF. The chain recombines TRBV7-2 with TRBJ2-3; no firm D call. Per the germline V gene, CDR1 is SGHTA and CDR2 is FQGNSA. V lost 8 bases, J lost 2 bases, and 11 bases lay in between. CDR3 size: 13 residues.

This chain joins TRBV2 and TRBJ2-5; TRBD2 agrees at 14 bases. Per the germline V gene, CDR1 is SNHLY and CDR2 is FYNNEI. The CDR3 spans 16 residues. J lost 6 bases, V lost 2 bases, and 5 bases had no gene match. CDR3 loop: CASSELGTSGRKTQYF. CDR3 DNA sequence: TGTGCCAGCAGTGAACTGGGGACTAGCGGGAGAAAGACCCAGTACTTC.

The chain has TRBV6-1 and TRBJ2-7, with 7 nucleotides matching TRBD2. In germline, CDR1 is MNHNS, CDR2 SASEGT. This CDR3 spans 14 amino acids. V shed 0 bases and J 4 bases; nucleotides not matched to a gene: 3. For the CDR3, the DNA is TGTGCCAGCAGTGAAGCGGGAGGGCGATACGAGCAGTACTTC. This codes for CASSEAGGRYEQYF.

The chain recombines TRBV10-3 with TRBJ2-5; the D call may be TRBD1 or TRBD2 (5 bases each). The V end was cut by 2 bases, the J end by 5 bases, with 18 bases between. Germline V gene lookup returns CDR1 ENHRY and CDR2 SYGVKD. This CDR3 is 16 amino acids long. CDR3 region: CAISEQGPMGTETQYF. The CDR3 coding sequence is TGTGCCATCAGTGAGCAGGGACCTATGGGGACGGAGACCCAGTACTTC.

The gene calls are TRBV2 and TRBJ2-1; D not certain. The V end was cut by 1 base, the J end by 9 bases, with 7 bases between. The CDR3 runs to 12 residues. Germline V CDR1 and CDR2: SNHLY, FYNNEI. CDR3 DNA: TGTGCCAGCAGTGAAGGACCCGGTGAGCAGTTCTTC. The encoded protein is CASSEGPGEQFF.

The chain uses TRBV6-6 and TRBJ2-7; D unclear. V lost 4 bases and J 7 bases, leaving 11 bases between the germline ends. Germline CDR1 is MNHNY and CDR2 is SVGAGI (reference sequence). The CDR3 has 12 amino acids. CDR3 region: CASSSAFGEQYF. The CDR3 nucleotides are TGTGCCAGCAGTTCCGCTTTCGGAGAGCAGTACTTC.

V gene TRBV11-2 combines with J gene TRBJ2-7; 8 bases line up with TRBD2. Trimming cost V 1 base and J 6 bases; bases outside gene matches: 8. Germline V gives CDR1 SGHAT, CDR2 FQNNGV. This CDR3 comprises 15 residues. The CDR3 is CASSLGNSGMGEQYF. In DNA, the CDR3 is TGTGCCAGCAGCTTAGGAAATAGCGGGATGGGCGAGCAGTACTTC.

This rearrangement joins TRBV18 to TRBJ1-6; 7 bases are shared with TRBD1. V lost 4 bases to trimming and J lost 10 bases; unmatched junction nucleotides: 10. CDR1 and CDR2 from the germline V gene are KGHSH and LQKENI. The CDR3 length is 15 residues. The CDR3 DNA follows: TGTGCCAGCTCACAAGGTTCAGGGGGAAACTCACCCCTCCACTTT. It codes for CASSQGSGGNSPLHF.

This clone has a single count. V and J are TRBV6-1 and TRBJ2-3; D is perhaps TRBD1 or TRBD2 (8 bases each). CDR3 length: 15 amino acids. Germline assignment: CDR1 MNHNS and CDR2 SASEGT. Trimming left V 6 bases short and J 4 bases short, with 17 bases between. This chain's CDR3 is CASRGIAGQADTQYF. CDR3 bases: TGTGCCAGCAGGGGAATAGCGGGACAGGCAGATACGCAGTATTTT.